This TCR beta chain was documented in a study of T cell responses to AZD1222 COVID-19 vaccine. Whole-study findings and limits: Among vaccine-associated CD4 TCRs, coverage spanned spike, with dominance at 160-218 and 743-854. The sample set comprised mostly white British donors with more females, and clonal diversity was possibly underestimated. Just a handful of people given AZD1222 tested seropositive at baseline.

The table lists this clone with a count of one. The antigen remains unidentified. Pooled samples include second doses given at about 4 or 12 weeks. Germline V gene lookup returns CDR1 MNHEY and CDR2 SVGAGI. The CDR3 sequence is 13 residues long. The V end lost 7 bases, the J end lost 1 base, and 8 bases lay between the germline ends. Sequenced by immunoSEQ multiplex PCR; TCRdb stores in-frame clones only, minus some. The sample holds some 71,000 clones; nearly 90% are singletons and the top ten take 28%. The source of this sequence is an adult who received the AZD1222 COVID-19 vaccine. This chain connects TRBV6-5 to TRBJ2-1; a weak D match, TRBD2 (5 bases). This specimen was peripheral blood, taken 28 days after the second AZD1222 dose. This CDR3 is CASTRGSYNEQFF. The CDR3 nucleotides read TGTGCCAGCACCCGAGGGTCCTACAATGAGCAGTTCTTC.